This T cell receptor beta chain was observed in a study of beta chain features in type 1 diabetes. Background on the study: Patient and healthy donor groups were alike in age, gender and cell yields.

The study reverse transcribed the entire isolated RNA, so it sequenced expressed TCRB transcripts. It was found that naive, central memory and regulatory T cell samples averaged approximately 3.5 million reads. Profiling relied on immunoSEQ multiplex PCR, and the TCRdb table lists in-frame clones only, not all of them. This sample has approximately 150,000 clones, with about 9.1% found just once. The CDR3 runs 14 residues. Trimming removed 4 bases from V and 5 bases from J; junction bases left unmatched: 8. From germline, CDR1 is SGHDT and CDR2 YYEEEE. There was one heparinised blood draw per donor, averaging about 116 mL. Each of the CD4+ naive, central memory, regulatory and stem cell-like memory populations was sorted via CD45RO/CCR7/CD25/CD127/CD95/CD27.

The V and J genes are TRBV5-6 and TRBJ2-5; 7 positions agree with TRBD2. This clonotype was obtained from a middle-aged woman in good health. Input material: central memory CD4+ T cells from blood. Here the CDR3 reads CASSLRGFRETQYF. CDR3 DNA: TGTGCCAGCAGCCTGCGGGGGTTTCGGGAGACCCAGTACTTC.